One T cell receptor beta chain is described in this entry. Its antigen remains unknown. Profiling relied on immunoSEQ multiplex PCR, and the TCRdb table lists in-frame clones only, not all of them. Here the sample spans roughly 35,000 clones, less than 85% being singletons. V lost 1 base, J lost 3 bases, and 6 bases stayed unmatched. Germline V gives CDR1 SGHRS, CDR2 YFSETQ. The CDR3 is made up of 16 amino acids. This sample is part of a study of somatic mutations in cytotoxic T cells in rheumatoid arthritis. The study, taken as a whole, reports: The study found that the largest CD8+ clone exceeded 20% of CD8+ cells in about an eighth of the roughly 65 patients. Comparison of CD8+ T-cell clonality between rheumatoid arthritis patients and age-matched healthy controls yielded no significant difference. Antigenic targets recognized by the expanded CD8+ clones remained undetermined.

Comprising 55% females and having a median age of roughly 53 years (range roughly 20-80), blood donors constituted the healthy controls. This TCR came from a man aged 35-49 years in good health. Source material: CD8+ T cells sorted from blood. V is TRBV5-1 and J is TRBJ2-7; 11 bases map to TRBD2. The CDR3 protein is CASSLSGLAGGYEQYF. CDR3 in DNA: TGCGCCAGCAGCTTGTCTGGGCTAGCGGGAGGCTACGAGCAGTACTTC.